These 25 T cell receptor beta chains were sequenced from one sample in a study of Graves' ophthalmopathy and Graves' hyperthyroidism. RNA transcripts were the template, and TCR beta CDR3 regions were amplified from them. The authors performed first-round RT-PCR with HTBI primers and then a second-round multiplex PCR. TCRdb re-called the multiplex PCR reads with MiXCR, one entry per CDR3 protein. The repertoire consists of approximately 160,000 distinct CDR3 sequences, with more than 30% occurring once and the leading ten covering under 7%. Material for sequencing was peripheral blood. These receptors originate from a woman between 40 and 50 years old with Graves' ophthalmopathy.

The V call is TRBV6-1, the J call TRBJ1-1; the D gene is possibly TRBD1 (5 bases). CDR3 size: 15 residues. With 5 bases removed from V and 6 bases from J, the gap between germline ends came to 19 bases. CDR1 is MNHNS and CDR2 is SASEGT in the germline V gene. This CDR3 reads CASSLPKGPLAEAFF. Written as DNA, the CDR3 is TGTGCCAGCAGTCTCCCGAAGGGGCCCTTGGCTGAAGCTTTCTTT.

This clonotype was seen repeatedly, ten times or more. The CDR3 nucleotides are TGTGCCAGCAGCCGTCCCGGGACAGGGACTGGCTACACCTTC. This translates into CASSRPGTGTGYTF. The V gene is TRBV6-2 or TRBV6-3, the J gene TRBJ1-2; 9 bases align to TRBD1. Germline V gives CDR1 MNHEY, CDR2 SVGEGT. With 6 bases clipped from V and 7 bases from J, the junction kept 9 bases outside the gene matches. The CDR3 sequence is 14 residues long.

There are many counts of this clonotype. The chain couples TRBV2 to TRBJ2-7; TRBD1 matches 7 bases. Germline lookup yields CDR1 SNHLY and CDR2 FYNNEI. The CDR3 totals 13 residues. The V and J ends lost 6 bases and 6 bases, in that order; junction bases with no gene match: 8. CDR3 loop: CASRPTGVGEQYF. CDR3 DNA sequence: TGTGCCAGCAGGCCCACAGGGGTTGGCGAGCAGTACTTC. The full variable domain, rest sourced from reference TRBV2 and TRBJ2-7, is EPEVTQTPSHQVTQMGQEVILRCVPISNHLYFYWYRQILGQKVEFLVSFYNNEISEKSEIFDDQFSVERPDGSNFTLKIRSTKLEDSAMYFCASRPTGVGEQYFGPGTRLTVT.

The CDR3 protein is CSAELAGGYEQYF. CDR3 in DNA: TGCAGTGCCGAACTAGCGGGAGGCTACGAGCAGTACTTC. The rearrangement links TRBV20-1 to TRBJ2-7; TRBD2 aligns across 12 bases. Germline CDR1 and CDR2: DFQATT and SNEGSKA (reference sequence). J gave up 3 bases and V 6 bases, and 3 bases lay outside the gene matches. The CDR3 totals 13 residues.

The table lists this clonotype with many counts. CDR3 nucleotide sequence: TGTGCCAGCCGTCGGGACGGGAAAGAGACCCAGTACTTC. Translating it yields CASRRDGKETQYF. The chain is built from TRBV2 and TRBJ2-5; D tentatively fits TRBD1 or TRBD2 (5 bases each). Germline assignment: CDR1 SNHLY and CDR2 FYNNEI. V was pared by 8 bases and J by 3 bases, with 13 bases between. The CDR3 covers 13 residues.

This clonotype came up many times. The CDR3 DNA follows: TGTGCCAGTAAGCCGGGGAGCTATGGCTACACCTTC. Translation gives CASKPGSYGYTF. This chain uses TRBV19 with TRBJ1-2; no clear D gene. The germline V and J ends were trimmed by 7 bases and 4 bases, with 10 bases remaining between them. This CDR3 has 12 residues. CDR1 is LNHDA, CDR2 SQIVND, per germline (reference sequence).

This clonotype was recorded many times. The J gene is TRBJ1-1, the V gene TRBV27; 9 bases are shared with TRBD1. Trimming at V came to 6 bases and at J to 0 bases, leaving 2 bases not matched to a gene. CDR1 is MNHEY, CDR2 SMNVEV, per germline (reference sequence). The CDR3 totals 14 residues. The CDR3 is CASRWTGVNTEAFF. The DNA of the CDR3 is TGTGCCAGCAGATGGACAGGGGTGAACACTGAAGCTTTCTTT.

This clonotype was observed at least ten times. The CDR3 protein is CASSLIENTEAFF. CDR3 bases: TGTGCCAGCAGTTTAATTGAAAACACTGAAGCTTTCTTT. This rearrangement joins TRBV28 to TRBJ1-1, with D unclear. The length of the CDR3 is 13 residues. V was clipped by 2 bases and J by 2 bases, with 6 bases between them. Germline values: CDR1 MDHEN, CDR2 SYDVKM.

This clonotype showed up many times. The chain has TRBV2 and TRBJ1-1, with TRBD1 identical over 7 bases. Per germline, CDR1 SNHLY and CDR2 FYNNEI. This CDR3 is built from 13 residues. V was pared by 6 bases and J by 3 bases, with 4 bases of the junction left unmatched. CDR3 nucleotides: TGTGCCAGCAGGGGACAGATTGACACTGAAGCTTTCTTT. As protein: CASRGQIDTEAFF.

This clonotype was detected ten times or more. The V and J genes are TRBV30 and TRBJ1-2; the D gene is possibly TRBD1 (5 bases). Germline V gives CDR1 GTSNPN, CDR2 SVGIG (reference sequence). V lost 2 bases and J 0 bases, leaving 10 bases between the germline ends. The CDR3 spans 14 residues. The CDR3 loop reads CAWSRAGTNYGYTF. CDR3 sequence (DNA): TGTGCCTGGAGTAGGGCAGGGACTAACTATGGCTACACCTTC.

J is TRBJ2-5 and V is TRBV12-3 or TRBV12-4; the D gene could be TRBD1 or TRBD2 (5 bases each). V lost 0 bases to trimming and J lost 1 base, with 6 bases between them. The CDR3 spans 14 residues. CDR3 residues: CASSLAGTQETQYF. CDR3 coding DNA: TGTGCCAGCAGTTTAGCGGGGACCCAAGAGACCCAGTACTTC.

There are many counts of this clonotype. The chain links TRBV28 to TRBJ2-2; 8 bases are shared with TRBD1. The J segment lost 6 bases and the V segment lost 5 bases, leaving 11 bases of the junction unmatched. The CDR3 loop spans 16 amino acids. CDR1 MDHEN and CDR2 SYDVKM come from the germline V gene. In nucleotides, the CDR3 is TGTGCCAGCAGTCTCCCAAGTGACAGGGGATCCGGGGAGCTGTTTTTT. It encodes CASSLPSDRGSGELFF.

This clonotype came up many times. This chain joins TRBV20-1 and TRBJ2-7, with 7 bases that match TRBD1. This CDR3 comprises 13 residues. V was pared by 1 base and J by 3 bases, with 3 bases of the junction left unmatched. Germline V gives CDR1 DFQATT, CDR2 SNEGSKA (reference sequence). CDR3 nucleotide sequence: TGCAGTGCTAGAGTACAGGGGAGCTACGAGCAGTACTTC. Encoded protein: CSARVQGSYEQYF.

This clonotype was found many times. The chain couples TRBV6-5 to TRBJ1-5; D uncertain. V lost 6 bases to trimming and J lost 0 bases, with 12 bases between them. CDR1 and CDR2 (germline): MNHEY, SVGAGI. CDR3 size: 15 residues. The CDR3 protein is CASRPGRHSNQPQHF. In DNA, the CDR3 is TGTGCCAGCAGACCGGGAAGACATAGCAATCAGCCCCAGCATTTT.

This clonotype was observed at least ten times. This chain uses TRBV2 with TRBJ1-1; D not resolved. Germline values: CDR1 SNHLY, CDR2 FYNNEI. The CDR3 is 13 amino acids. The ends were cut back, 6 bases at V and 0 bases at J, with 8 bases in the middle. The CDR3 DNA is TGTGCCAGCAGCAAACAGATGAACACTGAAGCTTTCTTT. It encodes CASSKQMNTEAFF.

This clonotype was recorded at least ten times. V is TRBV14 and J is TRBJ2-5; 7 bases map to TRBD2. In germline, CDR1 is SGHDN, CDR2 FVKESK. The CDR3 is 12 residues long. Trimming cost V 9 bases and J 0 bases; bases outside gene matches: 1. The chain's CDR3 is CASGLDQETQYF. In DNA, the CDR3 is TGTGCCAGTGGACTAGACCAAGAGACCCAGTACTTC.

There are many counts of this clonotype. The chain couples TRBV19 to TRBJ1-3; TRBD1 might be the D (6 bases). The length of the CDR3 is 15 residues. V lost 10 bases and J lost 1, with 17 bases in between. The germline gives CDR1 LNHDA, CDR2 SQIVND (reference sequence). The CDR3 DNA reads as TGTGCCACCCAAAAATCGGGACAATCTGGAAACACCATATATTTT. Its protein is CATQKSGQSGNTIYF.

This chain joins TRBV6-5 and TRBJ2-7, with D hard to call. The CDR3 length is 13 residues. The germline CDR1 and CDR2 sequences are MNHEY and SVGAGI. V was shortened by 4 bases and J by 4 bases, with 11 bases between the two germline ends. CDR3 DNA: TGTGCCAGCAGTTTGTATAAGGATTACGAGCAGTACTTC. Amino acid sequence: CASSLYKDYEQYF.

In its sample, this clonotype was seen many times. The chain uses TRBV6-5 and TRBJ1-1, with TRBD1 matching 7 bases. V lost 7 bases, J lost 6 bases, and 8 bases stayed unmatched. The CDR3 consists of 13 residues. Germline-derived CDR1 and CDR2 are MNHEY and SVGAGI. CDR3 bases: TGTGCCAGCACCAGGGGGGGGTGGGCTGAAGCTTTCTTT. Translating it yields CASTRGGWAEAFF.

This chain links TRBV28 with TRBJ1-1; D unclear. The CDR3 runs 13 residues. The V end lost 3 bases, the J end lost 10 bases, and 15 bases lay between the germline ends. CDR1 MDHEN and CDR2 SYDVKM come from the germline V gene. The CDR3 sequence is CASSLERSSGAFF. The DNA for the CDR3 is TGTGCCAGCAGTTTGGAGAGGAGCAGTGGAGCTTTCTTT.

J is TRBJ2-5 and V is TRBV27, with TRBD2 matching over 8 bases. The ends lost 8 bases at V and 1 base at J; junction bases unmatched: 6. The V gene's germline CDR1 is MNHEY and CDR2 SMNVEV (reference sequence). This CDR3 is built from 14 residues. The CDR3 coding sequence is TGTGCCAGCGCCGAGACTAGCGCCCAAGAGACCCAGTACTTC. This encodes CASAETSAQETQYF.

In this sample, this clonotype turned up many times. The chain couples TRBV4-2 to TRBJ1-2, with D possibly TRBD1 on 6 matching bases. Germline V gene data show CDR1 as LGHNA and CDR2 as YNFKEQ. This CDR3 has 18 amino acids. V was pared by 5 bases and J by 3 bases, with 25 bases between. DNA for the CDR3: TGTGCCAGCAGCGCTAACCCCCCCTTACAGGGAAGGGACTATGGCTACACCTTC. Amino acids: CASSANPPLQGRDYGYTF.

There are many counts of this clonotype. This chain connects TRBV18 to TRBJ1-1; D unresolved. Per germline, CDR1 KGHSH and CDR2 LQKENI. CDR3 length: 13 residues. V shed 6 bases and J shed 8 bases, with 16 bases lying between them. The chain's CDR3 is CASSDLAASEAFF. CDR3 DNA: TGTGCCAGCTCTGATCTTGCGGCCAGCGAAGCTTTCTTT.

The rearrangement links TRBV6-2 or TRBV6-3 to TRBJ2-5; 10 bases are a match to TRBD1. Germline-derived CDR1 and CDR2 are MNHEY and SVGEGT. Unmatched junction bases numbered 5, after V lost 4 bases and J lost 9 bases. The CDR3 is 13 residues long. CDR3 DNA sequence: TGTGCCAGCAGTTTCGGACAGGGGGATTCCCAGTACTTC. The encoded protein is CASSFGQGDSQYF.

The gene calls are TRBV9 and TRBJ2-5; D remains ambiguous. Trimming shortened V by 3 bases and J by 0 bases, and 9 bases separated the two germline ends. In germline, CDR1 is SGDLS, CDR2 YYNGEE. The CDR3 has 14 residues. CDR3 sequence reads: CASSAGPNQETQYF. The CDR3, as DNA: TGTGCCAGCAGCGCCGGGCCAAACCAAGAGACCCAGTACTTC.